This is a list of T cell receptor beta chains from one sample in a study of shared clonotypes between healthy human individuals. The table came from immunoSEQ multiplex PCR; TCRdb's copy has only in-frame clones and leaves some out. This table has around 1,100,000 clones, about 72% appearing once. Sequencing was done on a sample of memory CD4+ T cells from PBMCs. The receptor set was obtained from a man between 18 and 35 years old in good health. Some clones in this sample may be carry-over from other donors' samples. Both conserved end residues are part of each CDR3. Each record gives: V gene, J gene, CDR3 length, clone size, D gene, CDR3 protein, CDR3 DNA. The D gene is left open where the match is weak. The size field is filled for only some rows; it gives once, few, many or a size class.

TRBV7-6	TRBJ2-1	11	once	NA	CASGIQGEQFF	TGTGCCAGCGGGATTCAAGGGGAGCAGTTCTTC
TRBV5-4	TRBJ1-2	15	NA	NA	CASSLSSAGGYGYTF	TGTGCCAGCAGCTTGTCATCAGCAGGTGGCTATGGCTACACCTTC
TRBV7-8	TRBJ2-2	16	NA	TRBD1	CASSGYRGLGTGELFF	TGTGCCAGCAGCGGTTACAGGGGGCTGGGGACCGGGGAGCTGTTTTTT
TRBV28	TRBJ2-1	11	NA	NA	CASSIVGEQFF	TGTGCCAGCAGTATAGTGGGAGAGCAGTTCTTC
TRBV7-8	TRBJ2-7	13	NA	NA	CASSFIPSYEQYF	TGTGCCAGCAGCTTTATCCCCTCCTACGAGCAGTACTTC
TRBV14	TRBJ2-1	14	NA	TRBD2	CASSQVGGRNEQFF	TGTGCCAGCAGCCAAGTCGGCGGGAGGAACGAGCAGTTCTTC
TRBV14	TRBJ2-1	17	NA	NA	CASSQRAGMGRYNEQFF	TGTGCCAGCAGCCAACGAGCCGGGATGGGCAGGTACAATGAGCAGTTCTTC
TRBV14	TRBJ2-5	16	NA	TRBD2	CASSQVGGRYQETQYF	TGTGCCAGCAGCCAAGTTGGCGGGAGGTACCAAGAGACCCAGTACTTC
TRBV5-4	TRBJ2-5	17	once	TRBD2	CASSPGLAVLYQETQYF	TGTGCCAGCAGCCCGGGACTAGCGGTTTTGTACCAAGAGACCCAGTACTTC
TRBV6-6	TRBJ1-5	14	NA	NA	CASSYSGGAQPQHF	TGTGCCAGCAGTTACTCGGGGGGGGCTCAGCCCCAGCATTTT
TRBV6-5	TRBJ2-7	15	NA	NA	CASSRTGTPIYEQYF	TGTGCCAGCAGCCGCACCGGGACCCCTATTTACGAGCAGTACTTC